These 17 T cell receptor beta chains were sequenced from one sample in a study of early T cells in non-severe SARS-CoV-2 infection. TCRdb independently ran MiXCR on the 5' RACE reads; one entry per CDR3 protein. This sample has tens of thousands of distinct CDR3 sequences, with around 12% found just once. The sample comprised whole blood. The receptors here all came from an adult who was a healthcare worker with PCR-confirmed SARS-CoV-2 infection or an uninfected control (not recorded which).

The chain employs TRBV7-2 and TRBJ2-7; 14 bases match TRBD2. V trimming: 5 bases; J trimming: 4 bases; junction bases outside the gene matches: 4. In germline, CDR1 is SGHTA, CDR2 FQGNSA. This CDR3 is 15 amino acids long. The chain's CDR3 is CASSTGTSGGYEQYF. The CDR3 nucleotides read TGTGCCAGCAGCACCGGGACTAGCGGGGGTTACGAGCAGTACTTC. Filled out from reference TRBV7-2 and TRBJ2-7, the complete variable domain reads GAGVSQSPSNKVTEKGKDVELRCDPISGHTALYWYRQSLGQGLEFLIYFQGNSAPDKSGLPSDRFSAERTGGSVSTLTIQRTQQEDSAVYLCASSTGTSGGYEQYFGPGTRLTVT.

This clonotype turned up a few times. The rearrangement links TRBV10-1 to TRBJ2-1; TRBD2 is a possible D gene (5 bases). The germline V gene has CDR1 WNHNN and CDR2 SYGVQD (reference sequence). CDR3 length: 14 amino acids. The V gene lost 0 bases and the J gene lost 10 bases, with 13 bases spanning the gap. The chain's CDR3 is CASSESKGSGEQFF. DNA for the CDR3: TGCGCCAGCAGTGAGTCGAAAGGGTCGGGAGAGCAGTTCTTC.

The CDR3 DNA reads TGTGCCAGCAGCCCAACCAGGACAGGGGTCCCTAGCACAGATACGCAGTATTTT. It encodes CASSPTRTGVPSTDTQYF. This sequence joins TRBV7-2 and TRBJ2-3; 9 bases fit TRBD1. Germline V gene sequence: CDR1 SGHTA, CDR2 FQGNSA. V gave up 5 bases and J gave up 0 bases; unmatched junction bases: 12. The CDR3 runs to 18 residues.

This clonotype was recorded a few times. J is TRBJ1-1 and V is TRBV21-1; the D call of TRBD1 is as the table states it, not checked on the DNA. TRBV21-1 is recorded as a pseudogene. The CDR3 runs 15 residues. In nucleotides, the CDR3 is TGTGCCAGCAGCAAAGGCTCAGGGGGCAACACTGAAGCTTTCTTT. Its protein is CASSKGSGGNTEAFF.

This clonotype was observed many times. The chain uses TRBV6-5 and TRBJ2-3, with 7 bases aligning to TRBD1. J was trimmed by 3 bases and V by 9 bases; bases with no gene match: 9. Germline values: CDR1 MNHEY, CDR2 SVGAGI. The CDR3 spans 14 residues. The CDR3 DNA sequence: TGTGCCAGTAGAGAGGGGGCAAGGACAGATACGCAGTATTTT. Its protein is CASREGARTDTQYF.

This clonotype was seen repeatedly, ten times or more. V and J are TRBV3-1 and TRBJ2-7; tentative D call: TRBD2 (6 bases). Trimming cost V 2 bases and J 2 bases, with 22 bases left between them. This CDR3 has 18 amino acids. The germline CDR1 and CDR2 sequences are LGHDT and YNNKEL (reference sequence). Here the CDR3 DNA reads TGTGCCAGCAGCCAAAGGGGAAGCAGTCTTTCGGGGGCCTACGAGCAGTACTTC. It is translated as CASSQRGSSLSGAYEQYF.

This clonotype was found a few times. The chain has TRBV19 and TRBJ2-7; 9 nucleotides match TRBD1. Germline assignment: CDR1 LNHDA and CDR2 SQIVND (reference sequence). J gave up 3 bases and V 4 bases, and 16 bases lay outside the gene matches. The CDR3 is 18 residues long. CDR3 region: CASSSLGNDRGKFYEQYF. The DNA of the CDR3 is TGTGCCAGTAGTAGCCTTGGGAATGACAGGGGGAAATTCTACGAGCAGTACTTC.

This clonotype was recorded many times. The rearrangement links TRBV6-6 to TRBJ2-7; D uncertain. The V end was cut by 0 bases, the J end by 0 bases, with 9 bases between. Germline V gives CDR1 MNHNY, CDR2 SVGAGI (reference sequence). This CDR3 has 15 amino acids. In DNA form, the CDR3 reads TGTGCCAGCAGTTACTCGAGCCAGGCCTCCTACGAGCAGTACTTC. Translation gives CASSYSSQASYEQYF.

This sequence joins TRBV7-8 and TRBJ2-6; 9 bases line up with TRBD1. Germline trimming cut 4 bases from V and 2 bases from J; bases unmatched to any gene: 12. Germline values: CDR1 SGHVS, CDR2 FQNEAQ. This CDR3 is built from 19 residues. The CDR3 DNA reads as TGTGCCAGCAGCTACGGTCTGGGACAGGGAAAAACTGGGGCCAACGTCCTGACTTTC. It yields the protein CASSYGLGQGKTGANVLTF.

This clonotype turned up a few times. This chain uses TRBV11-2 with TRBJ2-7, with a possible D match to TRBD1 (6 bases). The CDR3 covers 14 residues. The V and J ends lost 3 bases and 2 bases respectively, with 11 bases between them. Germline values: CDR1 SGHAT, CDR2 FQNNGV. CDR3: CASSFSQGAYEQYF. As DNA, the CDR3 is TGTGCCAGCAGCTTCTCACAGGGAGCCTACGAGCAGTACTTC. Based on the CDR3 plus reference TRBV11-2 and TRBJ2-7, the full variable domain is EAGVAQSPRYKIIEKRQSVAFWCNPISGHATLYWYQQILGQGPKLLIQFQNNGVVDDSQLPKDRFSAERLKGVDSTLKIQPAKLEDSAVYLCASSFSQGAYEQYFGPGTRLTVT.

The table lists this clonotype with many counts. The chain employs TRBV4-1 and TRBJ2-5; the D is unclear. Germline V gives CDR1 MGHRA, CDR2 YSYEKL. CDR3 size: 13 residues. Trimming removed 0 bases at V and 5 bases at J, with 7 bases between. This CDR3 reads CASSQETWETQYF. The CDR3 DNA follows: TGCGCCAGCAGCCAAGAAACCTGGGAGACCCAGTACTTC.

The chain links TRBV7-8 to TRBJ2-5; D ambiguous. Per germline, CDR1 SGHVS and CDR2 FQNEAQ. V dropped 4 bases and J dropped 2 bases, with 11 bases sitting between them. The CDR3 loop spans 14 amino acids. CDR3 residues: CASSSRPTQETQYF. CDR3 nucleotide sequence: TGTGCCAGCAGCTCACGGCCTACGCAAGAGACCCAGTACTTC.

Only a few counts were recorded for this clonotype. The rearrangement links TRBV5-1 to TRBJ2-1, with D hard to call. V was cut by 4 bases and J by 5 bases, with 16 bases left in between. CDR1 is SGHRS and CDR2 is YFSETQ in the germline V gene. The CDR3 has 15 amino acids. The CDR3 region is CASSPGPAVDNEQFF. The CDR3 DNA reads TGCGCCAGCAGCCCGGGCCCCGCCGTCGACAATGAGCAGTTCTTC.

This chain uses TRBV6-4 with TRBJ2-2; D is ambiguous. From germline, CDR1 is MRHNA and CDR2 SNTAGT. V shed 0 bases and J shed 2 bases, with 7 bases lying between them. The CDR3 is 15 amino acids. The CDR3 DNA reads TGTGCCAGCAGTGACTCGGCAGTCAACACCGGGGAGCTGTTTTTT. Protein: CASSDSAVNTGELFF.

This clonotype was seen a handful of times. The rearrangement uses TRBV6-1 and TRBJ2-1; TRBD2 agrees at 9 bases. This CDR3 contains 11 residues. Germline V gene sequence: CDR1 MNHNS, CDR2 SASEGT. Germline trimming cut 8 bases from V and 7 bases from J; bases unmatched to any gene: 0. The CDR3 DNA follows: TGTGCCAGCCTAGCGGGAAATGAGCAGTTCTTC. Its protein is CASLAGNEQFF.

The chain uses TRBV7-9 and TRBJ2-3; tentatively, D is TRBD1 (6 bases). Trimming left V 4 bases short and J 7 bases short, with 12 bases between. The CDR3 has 13 amino acids. Looked up from germline, CDR1 is SEHNR and CDR2 is FQNEAQ (reference sequence). CDR3 bases: TGTGCCAGCAGCTCACAGGGAGTCAATACGCAGTATTTT. This encodes CASSSQGVNTQYF.

This clonotype occurred a few times. The chain couples TRBV19 to TRBJ2-3; 7 bases map to TRBD2. The junction had 2 bases not matched to a gene; V was cut back by 1 base and J by 1 base. CDR1 LNHDA and CDR2 SQIVND come from the germline V gene (reference sequence). This CDR3 spans 15 amino acids. Here the CDR3 DNA reads TGTGCCAGTAGTATAGCTGCGGGAGGCACAGATACGCAGTATTTT. This translates into CASSIAAGGTDTQYF.